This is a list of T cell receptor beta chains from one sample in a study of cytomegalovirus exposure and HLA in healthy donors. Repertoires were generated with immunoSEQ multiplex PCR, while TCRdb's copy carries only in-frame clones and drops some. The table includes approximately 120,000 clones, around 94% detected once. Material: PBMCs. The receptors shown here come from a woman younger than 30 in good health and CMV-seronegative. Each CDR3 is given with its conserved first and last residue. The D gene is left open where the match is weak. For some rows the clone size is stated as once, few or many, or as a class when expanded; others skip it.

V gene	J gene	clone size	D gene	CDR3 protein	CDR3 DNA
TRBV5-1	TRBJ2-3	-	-	CASSLGTYDTDTQYF	TGCGCCAGCAGCTTGGGGACTTACGACACAGATACGCAGTATTTT
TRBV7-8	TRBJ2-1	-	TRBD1	CASSPGTGDNEQFF	TGTGCCAGCAGCCCGGGGACAGGGGACAATGAGCAGTTCTTC
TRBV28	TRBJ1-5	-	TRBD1	CASRRTGGSQPQHF	TGTGCCAGCAGACGCACAGGGGGCAGTCAGCCCCAGCATTTT
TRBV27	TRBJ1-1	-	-	CASTMSGNTEAFF	TGTGCCAGCACAATGTCAGGGAACACTGAAGCTTTCTTT
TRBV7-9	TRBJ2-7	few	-	CASSTQGFEQYF	TGTGCCAGCAGCACGCAGGGCTTTGAGCAGTACTTC
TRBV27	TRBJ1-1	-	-	CASSFITGSAEAFF	TGTGCCAGCAGTTTTATCACAGGGTCGGCTGAAGCTTTCTTT
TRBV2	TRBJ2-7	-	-	CASKEGLYEQYF	TGTGCCAGCAAGGAGGGGCTGTACGAGCAGTACTTC
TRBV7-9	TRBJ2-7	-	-	CASSPPQGEQYF	TGTGCCAGCAGCCCTCCTCAGGGTGAGCAGTACTTC
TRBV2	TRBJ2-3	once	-	CASSDPLDTQYF	TGTGCCAGCAGTGACCCTTTAGATACGCAGTATTTT
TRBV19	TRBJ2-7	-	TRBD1	CASSVNRGSNYEQYF	TGTGCCAGTAGTGTAAACAGGGGTTCGAACTACGAGCAGTACTTC
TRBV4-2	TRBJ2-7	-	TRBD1	CASSQDPSGGSDEQYF	TGTGCCAGCAGCCAAGATCCGTCAGGGGGCTCGGACGAGCAGTACTTC
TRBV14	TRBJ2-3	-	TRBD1	CASRRTGETQYF	TGTGCCAGCAGACGCACAGGGGAAACGCAGTATTTT
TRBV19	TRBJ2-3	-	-	CASSRALSTDTQYF	TGTGCCAGTAGTAGGGCACTTAGCACAGATACGCAGTATTTT
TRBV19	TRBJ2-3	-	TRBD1	CASLGGQGADTQYF	TGTGCCAGTCTAGGCGGACAGGGCGCAGATACGCAGTATTTT
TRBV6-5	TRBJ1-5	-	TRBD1	CASRPTGGLGPQHF	TGTGCCAGCAGGCCGACAGGGGGCTTGGGGCCCCAGCATTTT
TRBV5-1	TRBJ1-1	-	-	CASSPAGDGEAFF	TGCGCCAGCAGCCCGGCGGGGGATGGAGAAGCTTTCTTT
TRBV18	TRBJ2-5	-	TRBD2	CASSPMGGLETQYF	TGTGCCAGCTCACCAATGGGAGGGTTGGAGACCCAGTACTTC
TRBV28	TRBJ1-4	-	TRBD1	CASSAHSGQVIEKLFF	TGTGCCAGCAGCGCTCACTCAGGACAGGTTATCGAAAAACTGTTTTTT
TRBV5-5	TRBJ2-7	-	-	CASSFLYGAYEQYF	TGTGCCAGCAGCTTTCTTTACGGAGCCTACGAGCAGTACTTC
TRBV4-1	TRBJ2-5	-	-	CASSQEEQETQYF	TGCGCCAGCAGCCAAGAGGAGCAAGAGACCCAGTACTTC
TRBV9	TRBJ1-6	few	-	CASSPQDSSPLHF	TGTGCCAGCAGCCCTCAGGACAGCTCACCCCTCCACTTT
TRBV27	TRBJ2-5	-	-	CASRKQQYQETQYF	TGTGCCAGCAGGAAACAACAGTACCAAGAGACCCAGTACTTC
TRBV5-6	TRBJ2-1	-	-	CASSIVYNEQFF	TGTGCCAGCAGCATAGTCTACAATGAGCAGTTCTTC
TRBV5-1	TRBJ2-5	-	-	CASSNIGQGETQYF	TGCGCCAGCAGCAACATCGGACAAGGGGAGACCCAGTACTTC
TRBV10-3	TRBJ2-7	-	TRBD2	CAISESYSGNSYEQYF	TGTGCCATCAGTGAGTCCTATAGCGGGAACTCCTACGAGCAGTACTTC
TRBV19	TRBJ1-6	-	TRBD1	CASSIAGQGGSPLHF	TGTGCCAGTAGTATAGCGGGACAGGGTGGATCACCCCTCCACTTT
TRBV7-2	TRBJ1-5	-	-	CASSPMSSQPQHF	TGTGCCAGCAGCCCGATGAGCTCTCAGCCCCAGCATTTT
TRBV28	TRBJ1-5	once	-	CASRLVGVQTVRQPQHF	TGTGCCAGCAGGTTAGTAGGGGTACAAACCGTCCGTCAGCCCCAGCATTTT
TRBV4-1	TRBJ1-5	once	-	CASSQGHREGNQPQHF	TGCGCCAGCAGCCAAGGACACAGGGAAGGCAATCAGCCCCAGCATTTT
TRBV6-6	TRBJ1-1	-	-	CASRSGPGEAFF	TGTGCCAGCAGATCAGGGCCAGGTGAAGCTTTCTTT
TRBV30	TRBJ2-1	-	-	CAWSGSGGEQFF	TGTGCCTGGAGCGGGAGTGGTGGTGAGCAGTTCTTC